The sequence of this TCR beta chain was determined in a study of blood T cell repertoires in COVID-19. Study overall: Sources were T cells, B-cell-depleted T cells, or PBMCs; the material itself was cDNA or gDNA.

As originally analysed: Reference gene primers were amplified, and this amplification served to estimate nucleated cell counts. Repertoires were generated with immunoSEQ multiplex PCR, while TCRdb's copy carries only in-frame clones and drops some. V and J calls and clone size come straight from that table; D and trimming were deduced from the DNA. This sample carries 130,000 to 150,000 clones, about 90% of them seen once, and the ten largest clones take around 38%. The sequencing input was peripheral blood. The source of this sequence is a man aged 45-60 years who had recovered from COVID-19.

CDR3 nucleotide sequence: TGTGCTAGTGGCCGTGGAGAGGCGAAATATAGCAATCAGCCCCAGCATTTT. Protein: CASGRGEAKYSNQPQHF. The V and J genes are TRBV12-5 and TRBJ1-5; D unresolved. The V end was cut by 6 bases, the J end by 0 bases, with 18 bases between. CDR3 size: 17 residues. Germline CDR1 reads LGHNT; CDR2 reads FRNRAP.